The 30 T cell receptor beta chains in this list originate from one sample, sequenced in a study of T-cell reconstitution after alpha-beta-depleted transplantation in children. Researchers prepared the TCRbeta library using unique molecular identifiers, the study reports. TCRdb itself ran the PCR reads through MiXCR, one entry per CDR3 protein. The repertoire holds about 870,000 distinct CDR3 sequences, with less than 20% as singletons. The sample consisted of PBMCs, mostly from graft donor cells, taken 360 days after TCRalphabeta/CD19-depleted stem cell transplant. These receptors were taken from a male patient aged 10 to 17 who had a stem cell transplant for acute lymphoblastic leukemia, so the T cells may come from the graft donor.

The chain recombines TRBV11-1 with TRBJ2-7; TRBD2 matches 13 bases. V gave up 5 bases and J gave up 2 bases; unmatched junction bases: 18. The V gene's germline CDR1 is SGHAT and CDR2 FQDESV (reference sequence). The CDR3 is made up of 20 amino acids. The CDR3 sequence is CASSPPRVGTSGTKAYEQYF. CDR3 bases: TGTGCCAGCAGCCCCCCCCGGGTCGGGACTAGCGGGACCAAAGCCTACGAGCAGTACTTC.

The chain links TRBV5-1 to TRBJ2-3; 10 bases match TRBD2. Germline lookup yields CDR1 SGHRS and CDR2 YFSETQ. The CDR3 length is 16 residues. The V and J ends lost 3 bases and 5 bases, in that order; junction bases with no gene match: 9. This CDR3 reads CASSSASGRDGDTQYF. In nucleotides, the CDR3 is TGCGCCAGCAGCTCCGCTAGCGGGAGAGACGGAGATACGCAGTATTTT. The whole variable domain, remainder taken from reference TRBV5-1 and TRBJ2-3, is KAGVTQTPRYLIKTRGQQVTLSCSPISGHRSVSWYQQTPGQGLQFLFEYFSETQRNKGNFPGRFSGRQFSNSRSEMNVSTLELGDSALYLCASSSASGRDGDTQYFGPGTRLTVL.

The chain uses TRBV7-9 and TRBJ1-1, with D uncertain. Deletions cut 2 bases from V and 3 bases from J, with 13 bases between. The CDR3 loop spans 15 amino acids. Germline V gene data show CDR1 as SEHNR and CDR2 as FQNEAQ (reference sequence). The CDR3 region is CASSLFSRGYTEAFF. CDR3 DNA: TGTGCCAGCAGCTTATTCTCTCGGGGTTACACTGAAGCTTTCTTT.

The gene calls are TRBV7-8 and TRBJ1-5; D might be TRBD1 (5 bases). The CDR3 spans 14 residues. Germline values: CDR1 SGHVS, CDR2 FQNEAQ. V dropped 2 bases and J dropped 4 bases, with 9 bases sitting between them. The CDR3: CASSLRTRNQPQHF. The CDR3 nucleotides read TGTGCCAGCAGCTTAAGGACACGAAATCAGCCCCAGCATTTT.

Turning to this clonotype: This may stem from a read error, because a much larger clone lies one nucleotide away. This chain uses TRBV20-1 with TRBJ2-7; no firm D call. Germline V CDR1 and CDR2: DFQATT, SNEGSKA (reference sequence). V dropped 4 bases and J dropped 3 bases, with 4 bases sitting between them. The CDR3 covers 10 residues. This CDR3 reads CSAKIYEQYF. For the CDR3, the DNA is TGCAGTGCTAAAATCTACGAGCAGTACTTC.

The CDR3 loop is CASTLRGGRRGELFF. CDR3 bases: TGTGCCAGCACCCTAAGAGGCGGGAGGAGAGGGGAGCTGTTTTTT. The chain has TRBV12-3 or TRBV12-4 and TRBJ2-2; 8 bases are a match to TRBD2. V trimming: 7 bases; J trimming: 8 bases; junction bases outside the gene matches: 12. The CDR3 extends over 15 amino acids.

The rearrangement links TRBV2 to TRBJ1-1; 8 positions agree with TRBD1. With V trimmed by 6 bases and J by 6 bases, 9 bases remained unmatched. Germline V gene data show CDR1 as SNHLY and CDR2 as FYNNEI. The CDR3 loop spans 14 amino acids. The CDR3 sequence: CASSETGVSAEAFF. DNA of the CDR3: TGTGCCAGCAGCGAGACAGGGGTTTCAGCTGAAGCTTTCTTT.

This clonotype has a count of ten or more. This chain's CDR3 is CASSPRQGWYEQYF. The CDR3 DNA is TGTGCCAGCAGCCCTAGGCAGGGTTGGTACGAGCAGTACTTC. This chain joins TRBV7-8 and TRBJ2-7, with TRBD1 as a possible D gene (5 bases). The germline V gene has CDR1 SGHVS and CDR2 FQNEAQ. The V gene lost 5 bases and the J gene lost 4 bases, with 15 bases spanning the gap. The CDR3 consists of 14 residues.

This clonotype was observed a few times. V usage is TRBV20-1 and J usage is TRBJ1-5, with D perhaps matching TRBD1 (5 bases). Germline CDR1 DFQATT, CDR2 SNEGSKA (reference sequence). CDR3 size: 14 residues. The V end was cut by 2 bases, the J end by 3 bases, with 11 bases between. CDR3 DNA: TGCAGTGCTAGAAAAGGGGCCTACAATCAGCCCCAGCATTTT. Residues: CSARKGAYNQPQHF.

This clonotype was observed a few times. The rearrangement uses TRBV11-3 and TRBJ2-2, with D maybe TRBD1 (7 bases). V was cut by 4 bases and J by 5 bases, with 14 bases left in between. CDR1 SGHNT and CDR2 YENEEA come from the germline V gene. This CDR3 region has 15 residues. In nucleotides, the CDR3 is TGTGCCAGCAGCTCCAGGGGGGTTCCGACCGGGGAGCTGTTTTTT. Its translation: CASSSRGVPTGELFF.

This clonotype was detected only a few times. The chain joins TRBV2 to TRBJ2-2, with unresolved D. Germline loops: CDR1 SNHLY, CDR2 FYNNEI. The CDR3 has 13 residues. V was pared by 3 bases and J by 5 bases, with 7 bases between. CDR3 loop: CASSEWMTGELFF. In nucleotides, the CDR3 is TGTGCCAGCAGTGAGTGGATGACCGGGGAGCTGTTTTTT.

This clonotype has more than one count but fewer than ten. The chain uses TRBV7-9 and TRBJ2-2, with 7 bases that match TRBD2. Germline CDR1 is SEHNR and CDR2 is FQNEAQ (reference sequence). Unmatched junction bases numbered 3, after V lost 4 bases and J lost 4 bases. There are 14 residues in the CDR3. Here the CDR3 reads CASSWASGTGELFF. CDR3 nucleotides: TGTGCCAGCAGCTGGGCTAGCGGCACCGGGGAGCTGTTTTTT.

This rearrangement joins TRBV11-2 to TRBJ1-1, with TRBD1 as a possible D gene (5 bases). V was clipped by 5 bases and J by 1 base, with 14 bases between them. Germline V CDR1 and CDR2: SGHAT, FQNNGV. The length of the CDR3 is 15 residues. The CDR3: CASSTRGRSNTEAFF. CDR3 DNA sequence: TGTGCCAGCAGCACACGGGGCCGCTCGAACACTGAAGCTTTCTTT.

The J gene is TRBJ1-5, the V gene TRBV4-1; no firm D call. V was pared by 3 bases and J by 6 bases, with 12 bases between. This CDR3 comprises 14 residues. The germline CDR1 and CDR2 sequences are MGHRA and YSYEKL. The CDR3 sequence: CASSQKEIGQPQHF. The CDR3 nucleotides are TGCGCCAGCAGCCAGAAGGAGATAGGTCAGCCCCAGCATTTT.

This clonotype was recorded a few times. V usage is TRBV7-8 and J usage is TRBJ2-5, with TRBD2 matching 10 bases. There are 17 residues in the CDR3. Germline lookup yields CDR1 SGHVS and CDR2 FQNEAQ. V gave up 0 bases and J gave up 5 bases; unmatched junction bases: 9. This chain's CDR3 is CASSLAGLAGAGETQYF. The CDR3 coding sequence is TGTGCCAGCAGCTTAGCAGGGCTAGCGGGAGCCGGTGAGACCCAGTACTTC.

The chain carries TRBV12-3 or TRBV12-4 and TRBJ1-2; D unresolved. CDR3 length: 11 amino acids. V was pared by 6 bases and J by 7 bases, with 9 bases between. CDR3 bases: TGTGCCAGCAGCTCCGCGCCTGGCTACACCTTC. Its protein product is CASSSAPGYTF.

In this sample, this clonotype turned up many times. V gene TRBV5-1 combines with J gene TRBJ2-1, with 7 bases that match TRBD2. V dropped 1 base and J dropped 9; count of bases not matched to a gene: 7. CDR1 and CDR2 (germline): SGHRS, YFSETQ. CDR3 length: 14 residues. CDR3 nucleotides: TGCGCCAGCAGCTTGTCACAACCGGGGGGTGAGCAGTTCTTC. Translation gives CASSLSQPGGEQFF. The full variable domain, with the rest looked up from reference TRBV5-1 and TRBJ2-1, is KAGVTQTPRYLIKTRGQQVTLSCSPISGHRSVSWYQQTPGQGLQFLFEYFSETQRNKGNFPGRFSGRQFSNSRSEMNVSTLELGDSALYLCASSLSQPGGEQFFGPGTRLTVL.

The J gene is TRBJ2-3, the V gene TRBV27; D possibly corresponds to TRBD1 (9 bases). Between the trimmed V and J ends, which lost 5 bases and 5 bases, there was a span of 29 bases. The CDR3 is 19 amino acids. Germline V gene lookup returns CDR1 MNHEY and CDR2 SMNVEV (reference sequence). CDR3 protein: CASSPTGGQWREVVDTQYF. CDR3 bases: TGTGCCAGCAGTCCAACAGGGGGCCAATGGCGGGAGGTGGTAGATACGCAGTATTTT.

This rearrangement joins TRBV5-1 to TRBJ1-6, with D uncertain. V lost 0 bases to trimming and J lost 7 bases, with 5 bases between them. Germline values: CDR1 SGHRS, CDR2 YFSETQ. The CDR3 has 13 residues. CDR3 in amino acids: CASSLDTNSPLHF. CDR3 sequence (DNA): TGCGCCAGCAGCTTGGACACCAATTCACCCCTCCACTTT.

The sample holds a few counts of this clonotype. The chain combines TRBV5-1 with TRBJ2-7; TRBD2 agrees at 8 bases. The CDR3 loop spans 15 amino acids. Germline CDR1 and CDR2: SGHRS and YFSETQ. J gave up 6 bases and V 0 bases, and 8 bases lay outside the gene matches. CDR3 sequence (DNA): TGCGCCAGCAGCTTGGTCTCCGGGACTAGTAGCGAGCAGTACTTC. Its protein is CASSLVSGTSSEQYF.

This clonotype was detected ten times or more. The gene calls are TRBV5-1 and TRBJ2-5; D not resolved. This CDR3 has 13 residues. Germline V lookup: CDR1 SGHRS, CDR2 YFSETQ. V was cut by 0 bases and J by 5 bases, with 8 bases left in between. CDR3 bases: TGCGCCAGCAGCTTGGACGTTGCGGAGACCCAGTACTTC. The encoded protein is CASSLDVAETQYF. Filled out from reference TRBV5-1 and TRBJ2-5, the complete variable domain reads KAGVTQTPRYLIKTRGQQVTLSCSPISGHRSVSWYQQTPGQGLQFLFEYFSETQRNKGNFPGRFSGRQFSNSRSEMNVSTLELGDSALYLCASSLDVAETQYFGPGTRLLVL.

The gene calls are TRBV2 and TRBJ2-3, with 8 bases that match TRBD2. V was pared by 9 bases and J by 5 bases, with 13 bases of the junction left unmatched. Germline assignment: CDR1 SNHLY and CDR2 FYNNEI. There are 15 residues in the CDR3. CDR3 residues: CARRIAGGRRDTQYF. The CDR3 DNA is TGTGCCAGGCGAATTGCGGGGGGCCGGAGAGATACGCAGTATTTT.

The V and J genes are TRBV5-1 and TRBJ2-5; 8 bases agree with TRBD1. CDR3 length equals 17 residues. CDR1 and CDR2 from the germline V gene are SGHRS and YFSETQ. Germline trimming cut 5 bases from V and 4 bases from J; bases unmatched to any gene: 16. DNA for the CDR3: TGCGCCAGCAGGGCAGACCCGGGACAGGCAGGGGGAGAGACCCAGTACTTC. Protein sequence: CASRADPGQAGGETQYF.

This clonotype was counted a few times. The chain couples TRBV5-5 to TRBJ2-7, with a possible D match to TRBD2 (6 bases). This CDR3 contains 15 residues. Per the germline V gene, CDR1 is SGHKS and CDR2 is YYEKEE (reference sequence). Trimming took 0 bases from V and 0 from J, leaving 10 bases between them. CDR3 region: CASSLVLAVSYEQYF. CDR3 in DNA: TGTGCCAGCAGCTTGGTTTTAGCGGTCTCCTACGAGCAGTACTTC.

This chain joins TRBV7-8 and TRBJ2-7; D is tentatively TRBD1 or TRBD2 (5 bases each). V was shortened by 4 bases and J by 0 bases, with 19 bases between the two germline ends. Germline CDR1 reads SGHVS; CDR2 reads FQNEAQ. The CDR3 spans 17 residues. CDR3 region: CASSSPLGRAYSYEQYF. The CDR3, as DNA: TGTGCCAGCAGCTCCCCTTTGGGGCGGGCCTACTCCTACGAGCAGTACTTC.

V and J are TRBV5-1 and TRBJ1-1, with TRBD1 as a possible D gene (6 bases). The CDR3 totals 15 residues. Trimming removed 4 bases from V and 4 bases from J, with 17 bases in between. Per germline, CDR1 SGHRS and CDR2 YFSETQ. In nucleotides, the CDR3 is TGCGCCAGCAGCCGGGGGGGGCGTCAGGGCACTGAAGCTTTCTTT. Translated, it gives CASSRGGRQGTEAFF.

This clonotype appeared many times. The rearrangement joins TRBV6-5 to TRBJ2-7; D possibly corresponds to TRBD2 (5 bases). V was clipped by 5 bases and J by 0 bases, with 17 bases between them. The CDR3 spans 16 residues. The germline gives CDR1 MNHEY, CDR2 SVGAGI. CDR3 coding DNA: TGTGCCAGCAGTCACCCCGGGCGGGTGAGCTCCTACGAGCAGTACTTC. The encoded protein is CASSHPGRVSSYEQYF.

This clonotype was detected only a few times. The gene calls are TRBV14 and TRBJ2-7, with 7 positions matching TRBD2. Germline assignment: CDR1 SGHDN and CDR2 FVKESK. J lost 0 bases, V lost 1 base, and 3 bases had no gene match. The CDR3 length is 15 residues. The CDR3 sequence: CASSQGAGDSYEQYF. The CDR3 DNA reads TGTGCCAGCAGCCAAGGTGCGGGGGACTCCTACGAGCAGTACTTC. The full variable domain, with the rest looked up from reference TRBV14 and TRBJ2-7, is EAGVTQFPSHSVIEKGQTVTLRCDPISGHDNLYWYRRVMGKEIKFLLHFVKESKQDESGMPNNRFLAERTGGTYSTLKVQPAELEDSGVYFCASSQGAGDSYEQYFGPGTRLTVT.

V and J are TRBV12-3 or TRBV12-4 and TRBJ1-6; 7 bases match TRBD1. The CDR3 has 19 amino acids. The junction had 24 bases not matched to a gene; V was cut back by 6 bases and J by 10 bases. This CDR3 is CASRRGRTGLRQIASPLHF. The CDR3 region has the DNA TGTGCCAGCAGGCGGGGACGGACAGGCCTCCGTCAAATCGCCTCACCCCTCCACTTT.

This clonotype appeared a single time. The chain carries TRBV7-9 and TRBJ1-5; perhaps TRBD1 as D (5 bases). Germline V lookup: CDR1 SEHNR, CDR2 FQNEAQ (reference sequence). The V gene lost 5 bases and the J gene lost 7 bases, with 18 bases spanning the gap. The CDR3 loop spans 15 amino acids. CDR3 protein: CASSGRWGTGQPQHF. The CDR3 nucleotides are TGTGCCAGCAGCGGGCGGTGGGGGACGGGGCAGCCCCAGCATTTT.